A single sample is the source of the 22 T cell receptor beta chains below, sequenced in a study of neurological immune-mediated disorders. TCRdb passed the 5' RACE reads through MiXCR, listing each CDR3 protein once. The table shows about 62,000 distinct CDR3 sequences, with approximately 3.7% occurring only once. Material: PBMCs. These receptors all come from a woman aged 50 to 65 with multiple sclerosis.

This clonotype appeared many times. The chain couples TRBV11-2 to TRBJ2-5; TRBD2 matches at 8 bases. After removal of 4 bases from V and 13 bases from J, the junction contained 11 bases not matched to a gene. The CDR3 length is 13 residues. From germline, CDR1 is SGHAT and CDR2 FQNNGV. The CDR3, as DNA: TGTGCCAGCAGCTCACCGGGACTAGAGGGGCGGTACTTC. It translates to CASSSPGLEGRYF.

This chain connects TRBV6-2 or TRBV6-3 to TRBJ2-1; D is unclear. V was shortened by 5 bases and J by 0 bases, with 14 bases between the two germline ends. CDR3 length: 16 residues. The germline V gene has CDR1 MNHEY and CDR2 SVGEGT. This chain's CDR3 is CASSKTWSSSYNEQFF. CDR3 nucleotide sequence: TGTGCCAGCAGTAAAACTTGGTCGAGCTCCTACAATGAGCAGTTCTTC.

This clonotype has at least ten counts. The V call is TRBV12-3 or TRBV12-4, the J call TRBJ1-2, with TRBD1 matching 9 bases. V trimming: 6 bases; J trimming: 4 bases; junction bases outside the gene matches: 6. CDR3 length: 14 residues. The CDR3 sequence is CASSRTGVPYGYTF. The DNA of the CDR3 is TGTGCCAGCAGCCGGACAGGGGTCCCCTATGGCTACACCTTC.

Ten or more counts support this clonotype. The rearrangement links TRBV20-1 to TRBJ1-6; 7 bases align to TRBD1. The CDR3 covers 14 residues. The V gene end was trimmed by 3 bases and the J gene end by 5 bases; junction bases not matched to a gene: 4. Germline CDR1 DFQATT, CDR2 SNEGSKA (reference sequence). CDR3 nucleotide sequence: TGCAGTGCTAGTGTCGGGACAGATAATTCACCCCTCCACTTT. Translation gives CSASVGTDNSPLHF.

This clonotype was counted at least ten times. The chain has TRBV11-1 and TRBJ1-1; D is ambiguous. V lost 1 base and J 5 bases, leaving 8 bases between the germline ends. CDR1 is SGHAT, CDR2 FQDESV, per germline (reference sequence). This CDR3 contains 13 residues. The CDR3 nucleotides are TGTGCCAGCAGCTTAGGAGAAAGGACTGAAGCTTTCTTT. Its protein product is CASSLGERTEAFF.

This clonotype was seen repeatedly, ten times or more. The chain employs TRBV12-3 or TRBV12-4 and TRBJ1-6; D unclear. The CDR3 has 16 residues. The ends were cut back, 1 base at V and 8 bases at J, with 15 bases in the middle. The CDR3 DNA reads as TGTGCCAGCAGTTTAGGTGCCCCGGGAGGCTATTCACCCCTCCACTTT. It encodes CASSLGAPGGYSPLHF.

This clonotype was detected many times. The rearrangement joins TRBV12-1 to TRBJ2-5. TRBV12-1 counts as a pseudogene. This CDR3 contains 11 residues. The CDR3 loop is CASSFVETQYF. The CDR3 DNA is TGTGCCAGCAGCTTTGTAGAGACCCAGTACTTC.

This chain joins TRBV28 and TRBJ2-7; D gene uncertain. Between the trimmed V and J ends, which lost 1 base and 1 base, there was a span of 5 bases. Germline values: CDR1 MDHEN, CDR2 SYDVKM. The length of the CDR3 is 13 residues. In DNA, the CDR3 is TGTGCCAGCAGTTTATCCAGATCCTACGAGCAGTACTTC. Translation: CASSLSRSYEQYF.

In its sample, this clonotype was seen many times. This sequence joins TRBV28 and TRBJ2-7, with D possibly being TRBD2 (5 bases). V lost 10 bases to trimming and J lost 0 bases, with 19 bases between them. CDR1 is MDHEN, CDR2 SYDVKM, per germline. CDR3 size: 15 residues. The CDR3 DNA reads as TGTGCCACCGAGAGGGCCAACGGATTCTCCTACGAGCAGTACTTC. Its translation is CATERANGFSYEQYF.

This clonotype was seen ten or more times. The chain links TRBV6-6 to TRBJ1-1; no clear D. This CDR3 is built from 12 residues. The germline V and J ends were trimmed by 1 base and 2 bases, with 2 bases remaining between them. Per germline, CDR1 MNHNY and CDR2 SVGAGI (reference sequence). The CDR3 DNA is TGTGCCAGCAGTTACTACAACACTGAAGCTTTCTTT. This encodes CASSYYNTEAFF.

This clonotype was found many times. The chain combines TRBV7-2 with TRBJ2-3; tentatively, D is TRBD1 (5 bases). V lost 4 bases, J lost 2 bases, and 7 bases lay in between. The CDR3 is 13 amino acids. Per germline, CDR1 SGHTA and CDR2 FQGNSA. The CDR3 loop reads CASSSGHTDTQYF. CDR3 nucleotides: TGTGCCAGCAGCTCAGGACACACAGATACGCAGTATTTT.

This clonotype was observed a few times. The V gene is TRBV12-3 or TRBV12-4, the J gene TRBJ1-3; D is unclear. V was cut by 5 bases and J by 1 base, with 12 bases left in between. CDR3 length: 15 residues. The CDR3 protein is CASSPNGLSGNTIYF. The CDR3, as DNA: TGTGCCAGCAGTCCGAATGGGTTGTCTGGAAACACCATATATTTT.

This clonotype showed up many times. This chain joins TRBV10-3 and TRBJ2-3; 13 positions match TRBD2. The trim removed 4 bases at V and 1 base at J, leaving 2 bases unmatched. CDR3 size: 16 residues. The germline V gene has CDR1 ENHRY and CDR2 SYGVKD. CDR3 sequence: CAISAGLAGGTDTQYF. CDR3 DNA: TGTGCCATCAGTGCTGGACTAGCGGGAGGCACAGATACGCAGTATTTT.

This clonotype was observed many times. One end of the junction varies from germline; a read error may be responsible. This rearrangement joins TRBV7-7 to TRBJ2-5; tentatively, D is TRBD1 (6 bases). The germline gives CDR1 SSHAT, CDR2 FNYEAQ (reference sequence). This CDR3 has 15 residues. The CDR3 region has the DNA TGTGCTAGCAGTCTCTCGGGCAGGGGAGAAGAGACCCAGTACTTC. It yields the protein CASSLSGRGEETQYF.

This clonotype came up once. The chain links TRBV7-2 to TRBJ2-2; 9 bases are a match to TRBD1. Losses at the gene ends were 1 base for V and 9 bases for J; bases not matched to a gene: 3. The germline V gene encodes CDR1 SGHTA and CDR2 FQGNSA. CDR3 length equals 14 residues. The CDR3 loop is CASSLGTGARELFF. The DNA of the CDR3 is TGTGCCAGCAGCTTAGGGACAGGGGCCCGGGAGCTGTTTTTT.

This clonotype was detected ten times or more. The chain joins TRBV7-2 to TRBJ2-5; tentative D call: TRBD2 (6 bases). CDR1 and CDR2 from the germline V gene are SGHTA and FQGNSA. With 4 bases removed from V and 5 bases from J, the gap between germline ends came to 17 bases. The CDR3 consists of 15 residues. The chain's CDR3 is CASSSPLAWRETQYF. CDR3 DNA sequence: TGTGCCAGCAGCTCCCCCCTAGCGTGGCGGGAGACCCAGTACTTC.

V and J are TRBV18 and TRBJ2-3; no definite D call. Between the trimmed V and J ends, which lost 8 bases and 4 bases, there was a span of 7 bases. The CDR3 is made up of 11 amino acids. The germline CDR1 and CDR2 sequences are KGHSH and LQKENI. The CDR3 DNA reads TGTGCCAGCCTGAGGTCAGATACGCAGTATTTT. Translating gives CASLRSDTQYF. The full variable domain, completed using reference TRBV18 and TRBJ2-3, is NAGVMQNPRHLVRRRGQEARLRCSPMKGHSHVYWYRQLPEEGLKFMVYLQKENIIDESGMPKERFSAEFPKEGPSILRIQQVVRGDSAAYFCASLRSDTQYFGPGTRLTVL.

There are many counts of this clonotype. V gene TRBV5-1 combines with J gene TRBJ2-7, with D perhaps matching TRBD1 or TRBD2 (7 bases each). The CDR3 sequence is 15 residues long. With 4 bases removed from V and 2 bases from J, the gap between germline ends came to 16 bases. Per the germline V gene, CDR1 is SGHRS and CDR2 is YFSETQ. DNA of the CDR3: TGCGCCAGCAGCCTGAGCGGGACAGTAGCCTACGAGCAGTACTTC. Residues: CASSLSGTVAYEQYF.

As regards this clonotype: This may arise from a read error, as a much more abundant clone is one base away. This chain connects TRBV6-2 or TRBV6-3 to TRBJ1-6; D unclear. There are 13 residues in the CDR3. Germline V gene sequence: CDR1 MNHEY, CDR2 SVGEGT. Trimming pared 2 bases from V and 10 bases from J, leaving 9 bases between. CDR3 nucleotide sequence: TGTGCCAGCAGTTACGAGGGAAGATCACCCCTCCACTTT. Protein sequence: CASSYEGRSPLHF.

There are a few counts of this clonotype. A much bigger clone sits one base away, suggesting this may be a read error. The chain couples TRBV2 to TRBJ2-2; D is unresolved. The CDR3 sequence is 13 residues long. V lost 7 bases to trimming and J lost 6 bases, with 12 bases between them. CDR1 SNHLY and CDR2 FYNNEI come from the germline V gene. The DNA of the CDR3 is TGTGCCAGCAAAGGCAGTACGGCCGGGGAGCTGTTTTTT. As protein: CASKGSTAGELFF.

There are many counts of this clonotype. The chain carries TRBV5-1 and TRBJ1-2, with no clear D. The CDR3 is 13 residues long. CDR1 and CDR2 (germline): SGHRS, YFSETQ. V was clipped by 0 bases and J by 4 bases, with 7 bases between them. DNA of the CDR3: TGCGCCAGCAGCTTGGGGGGAACCTATGGCTACACCTTC. Amino acids: CASSLGGTYGYTF.

This clonotype has at least ten counts. The chain has TRBV20-1 and TRBJ2-3; 14 bases line up with TRBD2. V gave up 0 bases and J gave up 3 bases; unmatched junction bases: 5. There are 17 residues in the CDR3. The germline V gene encodes CDR1 DFQATT and CDR2 SNEGSKA (reference sequence). The CDR3 sequence: CSARDRLAGGRTDTQYF. Written as DNA, the CDR3 is TGCAGTGCTAGAGATCGACTAGCGGGAGGGCGAACAGATACGCAGTATTTT.